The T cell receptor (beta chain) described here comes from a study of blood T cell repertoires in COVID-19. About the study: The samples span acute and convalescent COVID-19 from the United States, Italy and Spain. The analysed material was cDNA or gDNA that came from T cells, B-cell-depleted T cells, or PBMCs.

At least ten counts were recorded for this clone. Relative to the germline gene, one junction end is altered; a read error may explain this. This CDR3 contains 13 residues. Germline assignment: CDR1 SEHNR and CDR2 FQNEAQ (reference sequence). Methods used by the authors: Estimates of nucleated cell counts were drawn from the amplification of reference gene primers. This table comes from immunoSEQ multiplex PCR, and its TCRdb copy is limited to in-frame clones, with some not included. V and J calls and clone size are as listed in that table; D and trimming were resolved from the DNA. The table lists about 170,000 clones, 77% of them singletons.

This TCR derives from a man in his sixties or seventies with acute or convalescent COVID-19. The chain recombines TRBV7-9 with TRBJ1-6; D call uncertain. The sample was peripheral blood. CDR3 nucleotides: TGTGCCAGCAGCTTAGGTGGCAGTCAGATGATGACTTTT. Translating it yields CASSLGGSQMMTF.